This TCR beta chain was sequenced for a study of T-cell reconstitution after alpha-beta-depleted transplantation in children. This clonotype was observed a few times. The length of the CDR3 is 14 residues. Trimming stripped 7 bases from V and 2 bases from J, with 14 bases between. Germline V gives CDR1 SGHVS, CDR2 FNYEAQ. Construction of the TCRbeta library involved unique molecular identifiers. TCRdb re-derived calls from the PCR reads in MiXCR, one entry per CDR3 protein. The data show about 420,000 distinct CDR3 sequences, approximately 11% seen once. The chain carries TRBV7-6 and TRBJ2-5, with D tentatively TRBD2 (5 bases). This TCR came from a human donor who donated a stem cell graft to a child with acute myeloid leukemia. The material sequenced was PBMCs from the stem cell graft donor, taken from the stem cell graft. CDR3 in amino acids: CASTDYRGQETQYF. CDR3 nucleotide sequence: TGTGCCAGCACCGACTATAGAGGGCAAGAGACCCAGTACTTC.